The clone carrying this TCR beta chain was detected only a few times. A junction boundary mismatches the germline segment, possibly from a read error. This CDR3 contains 9 residues. Germline CDR1 is DFQATT and CDR2 is SNEGSKA (reference sequence). The sample is drawn from a study of identical twins. Each CDR3 protein is one row after TCRdb ran MiXCR on the 5' RACE reads. This sample has some 690,000 distinct CDR3 sequences, with 21% found just once. The same data also went into a second study, on T cells expressing NK-cell markers. Turning to that study: Of the CD8+ T cell pool in 6 or 7 donors, roughly 1.0-7.5% was accounted for by dominant NKG2C+ clonotypes.

V usage is TRBV20-1 and J usage is TRBJ2-3; D gene ambiguous. The sample consisted of PBMCs. The clonotype was recovered from a woman younger than 35 in good health. The CDR3 protein is CSAGRYVGF. DNA for the CDR3: TGCAGTGCGGGCCGTTACGTCGGTTTC.